What follows describes a single T cell receptor (beta chain). What it recognizes is unknown. The CDR3 is made up of 13 amino acids. V dropped 6 bases and J dropped 3; count of bases not matched to a gene: 5. The germline V gene has CDR1 MNHNS and CDR2 SASEGT. This entry is derived from a study of shared clonotypes between healthy human individuals. Several immunoSEQ 96-well plates shared each subset's DNA, each plate a replicate. The data were produced by immunoSEQ multiplex PCR, yet TCRdb's version contains in-frame clones alone and is incomplete. Of roughly 510,000 clones in the sample, 60% to 80% are singletons; the top ten hold about 12%. Study results and limitations: Apart from blood, nothing was sampled; tissue repertoires likely differ.

Recent vaccinations or acute infections were absent in the healthy HIV-negative adult donors. About 90 million PBMCs per unsorted sample were used for genomic DNA. The chain combines TRBV6-1 with TRBJ2-7; 7 nucleotides agree with TRBD2. The clonotype was recovered from a woman between 35 and 50 years old in good health. Some clones in this sample may be carry-over from other donors' samples. What was sequenced was PBMCs. The CDR3 protein is CASSPSGNYEQYF. The DNA for the CDR3 is TGTGCCAGCAGCCCTAGCGGAAACTACGAGCAGTACTTC.